This T cell receptor (beta chain) comes out of a study of cytomegalovirus exposure and HLA in healthy donors. About the study: Earlier findings included roughly 120 million unique TCR beta sequences obtained from 170 million or so T cells.

The V and J ends lost 2 bases and 5 bases, in that order; junction bases with no gene match: 6. Looked up from germline, CDR1 is MDHEN and CDR2 is SYDVKM. CDR3 length: 14 amino acids. In the case of this clone: Its antigen is not known.

The PCR ran on 60 Vbeta and 13 Jbeta primers. Repertoires were generated with immunoSEQ multiplex PCR, while TCRdb's copy carries only in-frame clones and drops some. The specimen's table records approximately 110,000 clones. General study points: Within an earlier analysis, most TCR beta V segments proved productive either about 87% or about 30% of the time.

The chain has TRBV28 and TRBJ2-7; 7 bases are a match to TRBD1. The sequence came from a young man in good health and CMV-seronegative. Material for sequencing was PBMCs. The CDR3 DNA sequence: TGTGCCAGCAGTTTAATCGAGGGGGCCCACGAGCAGTACTTC. Amino acids: CASSLIEGAHEQYF.